The present T cell receptor beta chain was sequenced within a study of blood T cell repertoires in COVID-19. About the research overall: Acute and convalescent COVID-19 specimens originated in the United States, Italy and Spain. PBMCs, B-cell-depleted T cells, or T cells provided the cDNA or gDNA that made up the material.

In the original processing: Nucleated cell number was recorded as an estimate derived from reference gene primer amplification. The method was immunoSEQ multiplex PCR; TCRdb's version includes in-frame clones alone and lacks a portion of them. V and J calls and clone size are those listed in that table; D and trimming were worked out from the DNA. Of 70,000 or so clones listed, around 87% are singletons. This CDR3 contains 15 residues. Germline CDR1 SEHNR, CDR2 FQNEAQ (reference sequence). V lost 4 bases, J lost 7 bases, and 7 bases stayed unmatched. The V gene is TRBV7-9, the J gene TRBJ1-4; 9 bases map to TRBD1. The sequenced material came from peripheral blood. The receptor comes from a man aged 50-59 years with active COVID-19. CDR3 in amino acids: CASSSGTGTAEKLFF. Here the CDR3 DNA reads TGTGCCAGCAGCTCCGGGACAGGGACGGCTGAAAAACTGTTTTTT. The variable domain in full, completed from reference TRBV7-9 and TRBJ1-4, reads DTGVSQNPRHKITKRGQNVTFRCDPISEHNRLYWYRQTLGQGPEFLTYFQNEAQLEKSRLLSDRFSAERPKGSFSTLEIQRTEQGDSAMYLCASSSGTGTAEKLFFGSGTQLSVL.